The 21 T cell receptor beta chains reported below all come from one sample, sequenced in a study of blood T cell repertoires in COVID-19. Measured with immunoSEQ multiplex PCR; TCRdb has only the in-frame clones, and not every one. This repertoire shows around 250,000 clones, 65% to 90% found once; its top ten account for around 9.8%. Sequencing was performed on PBMCs or T cells enriched from blood (not recorded which). All receptors come from a woman between 45 and 60 years old with acute COVID-19.

This rearrangement joins TRBV19 to TRBJ2-2; TRBD2 matches 9 bases. V was clipped by 6 bases and J by 3 bases; unmatched bases: 2. This CDR3 is built from 14 residues. From germline, CDR1 is LNHDA and CDR2 SQIVND (reference sequence). CDR3 residues: CASRLAGYTGELFF. The DNA for the CDR3 is TGTGCCAGTAGACTAGCGGGTTACACCGGGGAGCTGTTTTTT.

V usage is TRBV5-1 and J usage is TRBJ1-1; 9 bases are shared with TRBD1. V was clipped by 4 bases and J by 4 bases; unmatched bases: 11. The length of the CDR3 is 16 residues. Germline V gene data show CDR1 as SGHRS and CDR2 as YFSETQ. The CDR3 DNA is TGCGCCAGCAGCCACACGGGACAGGGTAGATCCACTGAAGCTTTCTTT. As protein: CASSHTGQGRSTEAFF.

V usage is TRBV11-2 and J usage is TRBJ2-4; possible D gene TRBD2, 6 bases. V lost 5 bases, J lost 8 bases, and 13 bases lay in between. The CDR3 extends over 13 amino acids. CDR1 and CDR2 (germline): SGHAT, FQNNGV. This chain's CDR3 is CASSGLFRDIQYF. DNA for the CDR3: TGTGCCAGCAGCGGACTATTCAGGGACATTCAGTACTTC.

This chain links TRBV19 with TRBJ1-2; the match to TRBD1 covers 7 bases. The CDR3 is made up of 13 amino acids. Trimming removed 6 bases from V and 8 bases from J; junction bases left unmatched: 9. CDR1 is LNHDA, CDR2 SQIVND, per germline (reference sequence). This CDR3 reads CASRGQALKGYTF. The CDR3 DNA sequence: TGTGCCAGTAGAGGACAGGCCCTAAAGGGCTACACCTTC. Full variable domain (rest looked up from reference TRBV19 and TRBJ1-2): DGGITQSPKYLFRKEGQNVTLSCEQNLNHDAMYWYRQDPGQGLRLIYYSQIVNDFQKGDIAEGYSVSREKKESFPLTVTSAQKNPTAFYLCASRGQALKGYTFGSGTRLTVV.

CDR3 DNA: TGTGCCAGTAGTGTACAGGGGACCGGGGCCAACGTCCTGACTTTC. Protein product: CASSVQGTGANVLTF. This chain connects TRBV19 to TRBJ2-6; 7 bases fit TRBD1. CDR3 length: 15 amino acids. Unmatched junction bases numbered 5, after V lost 5 bases and J lost 4 bases. Germline values: CDR1 LNHDA, CDR2 SQIVND (reference sequence).

V is TRBV5-1 and J is TRBJ2-2; a possible D gene is TRBD1 (5 bases). The CDR3 extends over 16 amino acids. V lost 3 bases and J lost 0, with 12 bases in between. From germline, CDR1 is SGHRS and CDR2 YFSETQ. The DNA for the CDR3 is TGCGCCAGCAGCTGGGGTCAGGGCTCGAACACCGGGGAGCTGTTTTTT. Its protein product is CASSWGQGSNTGELFF.

The rearrangement joins TRBV6-5 to TRBJ2-6, with a possible D match to TRBD1 (6 bases). The germline gives CDR1 MNHEY, CDR2 SVGAGI. The CDR3 is made up of 15 amino acids. V was shortened by 0 bases and J by 5 bases, with 8 bases between the two germline ends. CDR3 bases: TGTGCCAGCAGTTACTCTCAGGGGAGGGCCAACGTCCTGACTTTC. This sequence encodes CASSYSQGRANVLTF.

This chain joins TRBV7-2 and TRBJ2-6; 9 bases fit TRBD1. V shed 5 bases, J shed 0 bases, and the junction held 8 bases outside the gene matches. CDR3 length: 18 residues. CDR1 SGHTA and CDR2 FQGNSA come from the germline V gene. This CDR3 reads CASSASGTGISGANVLTF. DNA for the CDR3: TGTGCCAGCAGCGCGTCCGGGACAGGGATCTCTGGGGCCAACGTCCTGACTTTC.

CDR3 in amino acids: CASSYSGDRPNTEAFF. CDR3 DNA sequence: TGTGCCAGCAGTTACTCCGGGGACAGGCCGAACACTGAAGCTTTCTTT. The V gene is TRBV6-2 or TRBV6-3, the J gene TRBJ1-1; 8 bases map to TRBD1. Per the germline V gene, CDR1 is MNHEY and CDR2 is SVGEGT. The CDR3 runs 16 residues. Losses at the gene ends were 0 bases for V and 1 base for J; bases not matched to a gene: 4.

The gene calls are TRBV13 and TRBJ1-1; D remains ambiguous. The CDR3 extends over 15 amino acids. CDR1 is PRHDT and CDR2 is FYEKMQ in the germline V gene (reference sequence). Trimming pared 5 bases from V and 2 bases from J, leaving 15 bases between. The CDR3 protein is CASSTRYGVNTEAFF. The CDR3 DNA reads TGTGCCAGCAGCACACGATACGGGGTTAACACTGAAGCTTTCTTT.

J is TRBJ2-3 and V is TRBV27; 8 nucleotides line up with TRBD1. V shed 6 bases, J shed 7 bases, and the junction held 9 bases outside the gene matches. This CDR3 is 14 amino acids long. From germline, CDR1 is MNHEY and CDR2 SMNVEV (reference sequence). The CDR3 sequence: CASSLRQGRHTQYF. DNA of the CDR3: TGTGCCAGCAGCCTGCGACAGGGGAGGCATACGCAGTATTTT.

This clone was seen once. The chain uses TRBV6-5 and TRBJ1-2, with TRBD1 as a possible D gene (6 bases). The V gene lost 5 bases and the J gene lost 4 bases, with 14 bases spanning the gap. The germline gives CDR1 MNHEY, CDR2 SVGAGI. This CDR3 contains 14 residues. In nucleotides, the CDR3 is TGTGCCAGCAGTCCCCAGGGGAAGCTCTATGGCTACACCTTC. Its protein product is CASSPQGKLYGYTF.

The chain has TRBV6-5 and TRBJ1-1, with TRBD1 as a possible D gene (6 bases). Germline CDR1 MNHEY, CDR2 SVGAGI. V dropped 8 bases and J dropped 2 bases, with 18 bases sitting between them. This CDR3 has 15 amino acids. CDR3 sequence: CASSPGHSTNTEAFF. As DNA, the CDR3 is TGTGCCAGCTCCCCGGGACATTCAACTAACACTGAAGCTTTCTTT.

The chain couples TRBV9 to TRBJ2-1, with 9 bases aligning to TRBD2. V lost 2 bases and J lost 4; bases outside the gene matches: 4. In germline, CDR1 is SGDLS, CDR2 YYNGEE. The CDR3 totals 15 residues. The CDR3 DNA is TGTGCCAGCAGCGTTAGCGGGGGCCAGTACAATGAGCAGTTCTTC. Protein product: CASSVSGGQYNEQFF.

This clone appeared a single time. The chain is built from TRBV5-4 and TRBJ1-1; TRBD1 agrees at 10 bases. V was pared by 4 bases and J by 11 bases, with 17 bases of the junction left unmatched. The CDR3 is 16 amino acids. The germline V gene has CDR1 SGHNT and CDR2 YYREEE (reference sequence). In nucleotides, the CDR3 is TGTGCCAGCAGCCTACGCCCCGGGACAGGGGCCTTTGACGCTTTCTTT. It encodes CASSLRPGTGAFDAFF.

The chain recombines TRBV6-5 with TRBJ2-4, with TRBD1 as a possible D gene (6 bases). CDR3 size: 13 residues. From germline, CDR1 is MNHEY and CDR2 SVGAGI. V lost 7 bases and J lost 6, with 13 bases in between. CDR3 nucleotide sequence: TGTGCCAGCATAACAGGGTCAGGAAACATTCAGTACTTC. Its protein is CASITGSGNIQYF.

The V gene is TRBV3-1 (or the pseudogene TRBV3-2), the J gene TRBJ1-3, with D possibly being TRBD1 (6 bases). The ends were cut back, 1 base at V and 2 bases at J, with 12 bases in the middle. The CDR3 length is 16 residues. Per the germline V gene, CDR1 is LGHDT and CDR2 is YNNKEL (reference sequence). The CDR3 is CASSQVLQGTGNTIYF. The CDR3 DNA follows: TGTGCCAGCAGCCAAGTATTGCAGGGGACTGGAAACACCATATATTTT.

CDR3 nucleotides: TGTGCCAGCAGTTACGGGGGGGGTTTGAACACCGGGGAGCTGTTTTTT. Protein: CASSYGGGLNTGELFF. This rearrangement joins TRBV6-5 to TRBJ2-2, with 7 positions matching TRBD2. The trim removed 2 bases at V and 1 base at J, leaving 4 bases unmatched. The CDR3 is 16 amino acids. CDR1 is MNHEY, CDR2 SVGAGI, per germline.

V and J are TRBV9 and TRBJ1-1, with TRBD1 identical over 8 bases. Germline CDR1 reads SGDLS; CDR2 reads YYNGEE. The V gene end was trimmed by 0 bases and the J gene end by 10 bases; junction bases not matched to a gene: 5. The CDR3 extends over 13 amino acids. The CDR3: CASSVAGGKVAFF. CDR3 DNA sequence: TGTGCCAGCAGCGTAGCAGGGGGCAAGGTAGCTTTCTTT. The full variable domain, in which reference TRBV9 and TRBJ1-1 provide the parts outside the CDR3, is DSGVTQTPKHLITATGQRVTLRCSPRSGDLSVYWYQQSLDQGLQFLIQYYNGEERAKGNILERFSAQQFPDLHSELNLSSLELGDSALYFCASSVAGGKVAFFGQGTRLTVV.

Here the CDR3 DNA reads TGTGCCAGCAGAAAATACTACGAGCAGTACTTC. It translates to CASRKYYEQYF. The V call is TRBV2, the J call TRBJ2-7; no clear D gene. V lost 6 bases to trimming and J lost 3 bases, with 6 bases between them. The germline V gene encodes CDR1 SNHLY and CDR2 FYNNEI. There are 11 residues in the CDR3.

The chain joins TRBV5-6 to TRBJ2-2; D gene ambiguous. This CDR3 is 13 amino acids long. Deletions cut 4 bases from V and 1 base from J, with 5 bases between. Germline loops: CDR1 SGHDT, CDR2 YYEEEE. CDR3 sequence: CASSPWNTGELFF. DNA for the CDR3: TGTGCCAGCAGCCCATGGAACACCGGGGAGCTGTTTTTT.